This TCR beta chain was retrieved from a study of cytomegalovirus exposure and HLA in healthy donors. A remark on this clone: What it binds is unknown.

The V gene's germline CDR1 is SNHLY and CDR2 FYNNEI. The CDR3 sequence is 13 residues long. Whole-study results and caveats: The authors later found HLA-associated TCR beta chains more clonally expanded than equally common others. Being productive about 90% or about 30% of the time was typical of most TCR beta V segments in an earlier analysis.

The PCR ran on 60 Vbeta and 13 Jbeta primers. Original processing methods: An analysis that came later counted 80 million or so unique TCR beta chains, approximately 10 million shared. Clones were read by immunoSEQ multiplex PCR, and TCRdb kept only the in-frame ones, dropping some. For V, J and clone size, that table is used; D and trimming come from the DNA. Of around 200,000 clones in the sample, roughly 84% were seen once. Sequencing used PBMCs. The sequence came from a man aged 50-59 years in good health and CMV-seronegative. V gene TRBV2 combines with J gene TRBJ2-5, with D possibly matching TRBD1 (6 bases). TRBJ2-7 matches the DNA end more closely, so the J call is doubtful. The CDR3 region is CATRRQVTYEQYF. CDR3 DNA: TGTGCCACCAGGAGACAGGTAACCTACGAGCAGTACTTC.